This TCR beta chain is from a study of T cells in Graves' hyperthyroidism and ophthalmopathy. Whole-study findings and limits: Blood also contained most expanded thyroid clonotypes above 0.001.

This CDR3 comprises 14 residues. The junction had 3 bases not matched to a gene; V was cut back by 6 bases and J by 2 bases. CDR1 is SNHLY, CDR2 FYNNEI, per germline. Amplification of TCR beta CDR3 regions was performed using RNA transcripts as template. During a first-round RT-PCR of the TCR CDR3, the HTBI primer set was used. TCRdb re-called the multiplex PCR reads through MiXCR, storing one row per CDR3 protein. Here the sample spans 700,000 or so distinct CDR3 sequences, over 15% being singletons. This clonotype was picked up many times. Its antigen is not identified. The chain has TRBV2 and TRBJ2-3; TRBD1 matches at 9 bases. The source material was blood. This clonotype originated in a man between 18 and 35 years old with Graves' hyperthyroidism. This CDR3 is CASRDRGPTDTQYF. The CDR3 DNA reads TGTGCCAGCAGGGACAGGGGCCCCACAGATACGCAGTATTTT. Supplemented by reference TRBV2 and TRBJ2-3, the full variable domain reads EPEVTQTPSHQVTQMGQEVILRCVPISNHLYFYWYRQILGQKVEFLVSFYNNEISEKSEIFDDQFSVERPDGSNFTLKIRSTKLEDSAMYFCASRDRGPTDTQYFGPGTRLTVL.